These 2 T cell receptor beta chains were sequenced from one sample in a study of prognosis after radiotherapy for stage I lung cancer. Multiplex PCR in two rounds served to amplify TCR beta CDR3 from genomic DNA. Individual primers that were specific to each TRBV and TRBJ gene served in first-round PCR. MiXCR was run by TCRdb on the multiplex PCR reads, yielding one entry per CDR3 protein. In the table there are about 20,000 distinct CDR3 sequences, approximately 43% of which are singletons. Source: PBMCs, taken before or after stereotactic body radiation therapy (not recorded which). Source of these receptors: a donor aged 50 or older with non-small cell lung cancer.

This clonotype was seen at least ten times. The CDR3 sequence: CASNWLTNSYHEQYF. The CDR3 DNA is TGTGCCAGCAACTGGTTGACTAACTCCTACCACGAGCAGTACTTC. V is TRBV5-4 and J is TRBJ2-7, with D perhaps matching TRBD2 (5 bases). The CDR3 length is 15 residues. The ends were cut back, 6 bases at V and 5 bases at J, with 21 bases in the middle. Germline V gene lookup returns CDR1 SGHNT and CDR2 YYREEE (reference sequence).

Details on this clonotype: This sequence may be a read error, since a much larger clone differs from it by one base. The chain joins TRBV4-3 to TRBJ2-1; no definite D call. Germline CDR1 is LGHNA and CDR2 is YSLEER. V lost 1 base and J 5 bases, leaving 9 bases between the germline ends. CDR3 length: 14 residues. Here the CDR3 reads CASSQVWVHNEQFF. The CDR3 DNA sequence: TGCGCCAGCAGCCAAGTGTGGGTGCACAATGAGCAGTTCTTC.